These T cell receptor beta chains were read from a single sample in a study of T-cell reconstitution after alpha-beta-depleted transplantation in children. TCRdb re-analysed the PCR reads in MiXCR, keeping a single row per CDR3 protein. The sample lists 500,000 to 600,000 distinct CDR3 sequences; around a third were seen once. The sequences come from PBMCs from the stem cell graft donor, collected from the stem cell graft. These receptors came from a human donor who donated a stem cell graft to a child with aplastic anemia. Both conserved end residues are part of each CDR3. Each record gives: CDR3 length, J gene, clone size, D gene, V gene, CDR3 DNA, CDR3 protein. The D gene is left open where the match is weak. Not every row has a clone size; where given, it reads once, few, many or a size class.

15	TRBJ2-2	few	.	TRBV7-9	TGTGCCAGCAGAAAACAGGGTTCGGCCACCGGGGAGCTGTTTTTT	CASRKQGSATGELFF
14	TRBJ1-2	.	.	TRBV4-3	TGCGCCAGCAGCCAAGATCCACAGGTTTATGGCTACACCTTC	CASSQDPQVYGYTF
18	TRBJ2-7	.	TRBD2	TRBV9	TGTGCCAGCAGCGTAGTGCGGCTAGCGGGAGGGCTCCGCTACGAGCAGTACTTC	CASSVVRLAGGLRYEQYF
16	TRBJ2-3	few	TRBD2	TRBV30	TGTGCCTGGAGTGAGCGGGGAAGGACTAGCACAGATACGCAGTATTTT	CAWSERGRTSTDTQYF
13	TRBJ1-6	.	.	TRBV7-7	TGTGCCACCCAGAGGGACTTCAATTCACCCCTCCACTTT	CATQRDFNSPLHF
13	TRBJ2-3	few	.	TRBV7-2	TGTGCCAGCAGCTTAGCTGGGGCGAATACGCAGTATTTT	CASSLAGANTQYF
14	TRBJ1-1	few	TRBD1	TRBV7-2	TGTGCCAGCAGCTTAGGACAGGGAACCACTGAAGCTTTCTTT	CASSLGQGTTEAFF
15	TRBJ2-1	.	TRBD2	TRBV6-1	TGTGCCAGCATCCACAACGGGAGGGGCTACAATGAGCAGTTCTTC	CASIHNGRGYNEQFF
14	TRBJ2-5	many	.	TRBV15	TGTGCCACCAGCAGAGATCGAGGGGGAGAGACCCAGTACTTC	CATSRDRGGETQYF
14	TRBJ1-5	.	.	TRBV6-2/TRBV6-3	TGTGCCAGCACCCTTATTGGCGGGAACCAGCCCCAGCATTTT	CASTLIGGNQPQHF
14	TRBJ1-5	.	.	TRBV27	TGTGCCAGCAGGTCTATCAGTAGCAATCAGCCCCAGCATTTT	CASRSISSNQPQHF
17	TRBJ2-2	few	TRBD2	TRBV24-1	TGTGCCACCAGTGATTTCAAGGGAGGGCCGAGAACCGGGGAGCTGTTTTTT	CATSDFKGGPRTGELFF
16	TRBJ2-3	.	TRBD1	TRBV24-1	TGTGCCACCAGTGATACCGGGACAGGGGGCGCAGATACGCAGTATTTT	CATSDTGTGGADTQYF
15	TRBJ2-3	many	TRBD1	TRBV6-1	TGTGCCAGCAGTCCTCGGGACAGGGGCACAGATACGCAGTATTTT	CASSPRDRGTDTQYF
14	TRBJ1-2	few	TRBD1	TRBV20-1	TGCAGTGCTCCCCGACAGGGAAGGATTCAGGGCTACACCTTC	CSAPRQGRIQGYTF
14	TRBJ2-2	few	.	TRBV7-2	TGTGCCAGCAGGGGGGAAGAGAACACCGGGGAGCTGTTTTTT	CASRGEENTGELFF
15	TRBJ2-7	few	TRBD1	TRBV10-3	TGTGCCATCAGTGAGCGGGGCCAGGGGGCCCGCGAGCAGTACTTC	CAISERGQGAREQYF
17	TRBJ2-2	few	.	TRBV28	TGTGCCAGCAGTTTGAGCGGGCTAACTGCGAACACCGGGGAGCTGTTTTTT	CASSLSGLTANTGELFF
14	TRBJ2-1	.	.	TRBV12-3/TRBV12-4	TGTGCCAGCAGTTTAGGCACCAAGTACAATGAGCAGTTCTTC	CASSLGTKYNEQFF
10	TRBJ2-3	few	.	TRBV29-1	TGCAGCGTATCGGATGGTACGCAGTATTTT	CSVSDGTQYF
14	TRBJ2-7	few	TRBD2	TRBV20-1	TGCAGTGCTAGTCTTCGCGGGAGCTCCTACGAGCAGTACTTC	CSASLRGSSYEQYF
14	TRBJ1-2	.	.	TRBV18	TGTGCCAGCTCACCACCGAGTGGAGTCTATGGCTACACCTTC	CASSPPSGVYGYTF
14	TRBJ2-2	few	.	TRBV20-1	TGCAGTGCTAGTAAACGGGGGAACACCGGGGAGCTGTTTTTT	CSASKRGNTGELFF
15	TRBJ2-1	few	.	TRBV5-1	TGCGCCAGCAGCTTGGACGCAGGATCCTACAATGAGCAGTTCTTC	CASSLDAGSYNEQFF
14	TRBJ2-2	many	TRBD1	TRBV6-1	TGTGCCAGCAGTAGGACAGGGGGCACCGGGGAGCTGTTTTTT	CASSRTGGTGELFF
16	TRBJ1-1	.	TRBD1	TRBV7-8	TGTGCCAGCAATATAATACCGGGACAGATGAACACTGAAGCTTTCTTT	CASNIIPGQMNTEAFF
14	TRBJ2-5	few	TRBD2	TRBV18	TGTGCCAGCTCACCATCGCTAGCGGGAGAGACCCAGTACTTC	CASSPSLAGETQYF
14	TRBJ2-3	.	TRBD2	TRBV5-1	TGCGCCAGCAGCTTCGAGCGGGAGATCCGTACGCAGTATTTT	CASSFEREIRTQYF
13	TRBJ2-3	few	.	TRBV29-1	TGCAGCGTCGGGCCTCTTCGCACAGATACGCAGTATTTT	CSVGPLRTDTQYF
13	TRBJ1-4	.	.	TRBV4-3	TGCGCCAGCAGCCATGGGGGGGGTGAAAAACTGTTTTTT	CASSHGGGEKLFF
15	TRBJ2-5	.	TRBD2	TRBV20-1	TGCAGTGCTAGGGGGACTAGCGGGAGAGAAGAGACCCAGTACTTC	CSARGTSGREETQYF
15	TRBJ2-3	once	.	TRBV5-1	TGCGCCAGCAGCTTGGGGACTCTCCCAGGTGATACGCAGTATTTT	CASSLGTLPGDTQYF
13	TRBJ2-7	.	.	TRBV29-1	TGCAGCGGCGGGACTGGGAGCTCCTACGAGCAGTACTTC	CSGGTGSSYEQYF
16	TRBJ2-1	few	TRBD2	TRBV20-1	TGCAGTGCTAGAGCTCAGACTAGCGGAAGCTACAATGAGCAGTTCTTC	CSARAQTSGSYNEQFF
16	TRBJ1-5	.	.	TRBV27	TGTGCCAGCAGTCCATACGGATATCTCGGCAATCAGCCCCAGCATTTT	CASSPYGYLGNQPQHF
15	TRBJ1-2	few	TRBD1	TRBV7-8	TGTGCCAGCAGCTTAGTGACAGGGGTGGGCTATGGCTACACCTTC	CASSLVTGVGYGYTF
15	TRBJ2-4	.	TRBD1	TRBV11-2	TGTGCCAGCAGCGGTCAACAGGGGTCCAAAAACATTCAGTACTTC	CASSGQQGSKNIQYF
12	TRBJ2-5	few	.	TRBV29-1	TGCAGCGTCCTGACGGCTTCAGAGACCCAGTACTTC	CSVLTASETQYF
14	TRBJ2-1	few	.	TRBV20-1	TGCAGTGCTAGACGGCAAAACGGGATTAGTGAGCAGTTCTTC	CSARRQNGISEQFF
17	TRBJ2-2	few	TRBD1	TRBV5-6	TGTGCCAGCAGCCAGTACTACGGGACAGGGTTCGTCGGGGAGCTGTTTTTT	CASSQYYGTGFVGELFF
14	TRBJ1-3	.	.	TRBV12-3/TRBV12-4	TGTGCCAGCAGTGGCGGCGTCTCTGGAAACACCATATATTTT	CASSGGVSGNTIYF
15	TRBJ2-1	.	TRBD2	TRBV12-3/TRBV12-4	TGTGCCAGCAGAAAAACGGGACTAGCGCCCAATGAGCAGTTCTTC	CASRKTGLAPNEQFF
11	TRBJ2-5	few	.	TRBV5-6	TGTGCCAGCAGCTTGGCCCATAACCAGTACTTC	CASSLAHNQYF
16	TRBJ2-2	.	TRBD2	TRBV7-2	TGTGCCAGCAGCCCCATGACTAGCGGGAGAACCGGGGAGCTGTTTTTT	CASSPMTSGRTGELFF